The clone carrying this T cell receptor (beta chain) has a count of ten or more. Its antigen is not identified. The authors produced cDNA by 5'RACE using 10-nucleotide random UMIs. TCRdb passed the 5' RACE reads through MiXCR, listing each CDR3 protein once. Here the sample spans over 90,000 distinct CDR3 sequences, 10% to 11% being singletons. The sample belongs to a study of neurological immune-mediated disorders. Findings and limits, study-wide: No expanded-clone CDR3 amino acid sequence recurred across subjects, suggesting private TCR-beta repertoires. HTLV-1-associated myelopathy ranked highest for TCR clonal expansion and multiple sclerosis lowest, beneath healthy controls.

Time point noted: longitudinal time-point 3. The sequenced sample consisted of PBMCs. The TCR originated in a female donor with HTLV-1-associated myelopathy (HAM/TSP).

The CDR3 is CASSLEGTLSGNTIYF. The CDR3 bases are TGCGCCAGCAGCTTGGAAGGGACACTCTCTGGAAACACCATATATTTT. The rearrangement uses TRBV5-1 and TRBJ1-3, with a weak D call TRBD1 (6 bases). The CDR3 extends over 16 amino acids. V was shortened by 0 bases and J by 0 bases, with 10 bases between the two germline ends. The germline V gene has CDR1 SGHRS and CDR2 YFSETQ.